This TCR beta chain is drawn from a study of spatial heterogeneity in lung cancer (dated by TCRdb to about 2019). Regarding the complete study: More beta-chain than alpha-chain transcripts were consistently detected, likely reflecting higher beta-chain transcript abundance. In the raw uncorrected reads, each unique combination of TCR and UMI appeared more than ten times on average. In non-small cell lung cancer, the study quantitatively compared TCR alpha and beta repertoires across several tumor regions, matched nontumor lung, and blood. Nonsynonymous mutation counts, determined by whole-exome sequencing of tumor tissue, were related to features of the TCR repertoire. At surgery, 200 or so tumor regions, around 67 matched nontumor lung samples and some 54 PBMC samples were TCR-sequenced for both alpha and beta chains.

The sample's time point label is to be understood as: sample taken at primary tumor resection. The donors were 65 to 85 patients from the lung TRACERx cohort who had early-stage, untreated non-small cell lung cancer. Whole RNA extracted from tumor and nontumor lung tissue, or from cryopreserved PBMC samples, was used for TCR sequencing without cell sorting. A patient was chosen for TCR sequencing only when enough RNA was available from at least two tumor regions. This clonotype was picked up a small number of times. Its antigen is still unknown. No qualities accompany the bases; no much larger clone lies one base away. Points the paper makes about the study in general: Additional single-cell paired TCR alpha and beta sequencing was considered necessary to confirm, at a functional level, the hypothesis that regional TCRs recognize regional mutations. Ubiquitous expanded tumor TCRs showed up in blood more often at tumor resection than at routine follow-up.

The CDR3 spans 16 residues, from the cysteine through the phenylalanine. The read is trimmed to its CDR3 DNA, 48 bases read in frame from base 1. Germline trimming amounts to 7 bases on V and 4 bases on J, with 15 as the count of junction bases outside the gene matches. Library generation was performed with 5' RACE. The sample was run on a NextSeq 500. The TCR library protocol attached a unique molecular identifier to each TCR cDNA molecule to allow correction of PCR and sequencing errors. The authors' pipeline ran thus. Decombinator tools were used for TCR identification, UMI-based error correction and CDR3 extraction. TCRs above a frequency of 2 per 1,000, corresponding to the top 1% of the tumor frequency distribution, were defined as expanded. Each repertoire was subsampled 100 times to 5,000 TCRs, after which Renyi diversity was computed with the R vegan package. To build CDR3 similarity networks, amino acid triplet string-kernel similarity was used, and CDR3s were connected when their pairwise similarity was above 0.82. TCRdb applied fastp at Q25 and MiXCR to the public reads, then kept only in-frame beta chains. Entries that share a CDR3 protein sequence are merged under the most common genes and DNA. What appears here as the V and J calls and clone size reflects TCRdb's work, not the paper's. Across this sample there are 50,000 to 75,000 distinct CDR3 sequences, with about 6.6% seen only once. 14% to 15% of the sample is in the top ten clones.

The V gene is TRBV12-3 or TRBV12-4 and the J gene is TRBJ1-2; the junction holds 7 bases that match TRBD1. Material: PBMCs, obtained at surgery. This receptor was taken from a female donor with early-stage non-small cell lung cancer. CDR3 reads: CASTVRRGRLAYGYTF. Here is the DNA: TGTGCCAGCACCGTGAGGAGGGGGCGCTTGGCCTATGGCTACACCTTC.